One sample yielded the 22 T cell receptor beta chains listed below, sequenced in a study of T-cell memory formation after mild COVID-19. MiXCR, run by TCRdb on the 5' RACE reads, gives a single entry per CDR3 protein. Of just under 550,000 distinct CDR3 sequences listed, roughly 22% are singletons. The sequenced sample was PBMCs or a T cell subset sorted from them (not recorded which). The receptors were gathered from an adult woman who had mild COVID-19 (a few samples of this study predate the infection). Cell type and time point are not known.

The rearrangement links TRBV20-1 to TRBJ1-1; TRBD1 matches at 9 bases. V lost 0 bases, J lost 5 bases, and 4 bases stayed unmatched. CDR1 is DFQATT and CDR2 is SNEGSKA in the germline V gene (reference sequence). This CDR3 has 14 residues. The chain's CDR3 is CSARDPGQGTEAFF. The DNA of the CDR3 is TGCAGTGCTAGAGATCCGGGACAGGGAACTGAAGCTTTCTTT.

This clonotype came up a few times. The chain uses TRBV27 and TRBJ2-7; D gene unclear. The CDR3 totals 13 residues. The germline V gene has CDR1 MNHEY and CDR2 SMNVEV (reference sequence). V dropped 5 bases and J dropped 2 bases, with 10 bases sitting between them. This CDR3 is CASSPRRAYEQYF. CDR3 in DNA: TGTGCCAGCAGTCCCCGGAGAGCCTACGAGCAGTACTTC.

The rearrangement links TRBV9 to TRBJ2-3; 8 bases are a match to TRBD2. The CDR3 consists of 17 residues. The J segment lost 0 bases and the V segment lost 3 bases, leaving 9 bases of the junction unmatched. Germline loops: CDR1 SGDLS, CDR2 YYNGEE. CDR3 sequence reads: CASSEAGGPPSTDTQYF. Here the CDR3 DNA reads TGTGCCAGCAGCGAGGCGGGGGGTCCTCCAAGCACAGATACGCAGTATTTT.

This clonotype was seen a handful of times. The chain uses TRBV7-2 and TRBJ2-5; D may correspond to TRBD1 or TRBD2 (5 bases each). Trimming cost V 3 bases and J 6 bases, with 8 bases left between them. CDR3 length equals 12 residues. The germline V gene has CDR1 SGHTA and CDR2 FQGNSA. CDR3 sequence (DNA): TGTGCCAGCAGCTTTCGGGGCCAGACCCAGTACTTC. Its protein is CASSFRGQTQYF.

The gene calls are TRBV7-9 and TRBJ2-4, with D perhaps matching TRBD1 or TRBD2 (6 bases each). Trimming shortened V by 6 bases and J by 8 bases, and 17 bases separated the two germline ends. Germline CDR1 SEHNR, CDR2 FQNEAQ (reference sequence). The CDR3 has 14 residues. The CDR3 loop is CASRRVPGEDIQYF. The DNA for the CDR3 is TGTGCCAGCAGACGGGTACCAGGGGAGGACATTCAGTACTTC.

The chain links TRBV9 to TRBJ1-1; 9 positions agree with TRBD1. The J segment lost 2 bases and the V segment lost 4 bases, leaving 6 bases of the junction unmatched. The CDR3 has 15 amino acids. Germline V gives CDR1 SGDLS, CDR2 YYNGEE. The CDR3 DNA is TGTGCCAGCAGCATGGGGACAGGGCCTAACACTGAAGCTTTCTTT. It encodes CASSMGTGPNTEAFF. The full variable domain, with the rest looked up from reference TRBV9 and TRBJ1-1, is DSGVTQTPKHLITATGQRVTLRCSPRSGDLSVYWYQQSLDQGLQFLIQYYNGEERAKGNILERFSAQQFPDLHSELNLSSLELGDSALYFCASSMGTGPNTEAFFGQGTRLTVV.

This rearrangement joins TRBV18 to TRBJ2-4, with 8 bases that match TRBD2. Germline assignment: CDR1 KGHSH and CDR2 LQKENI. The CDR3 covers 14 residues. The V gene end was trimmed by 6 bases and the J gene end by 7 bases; junction bases not matched to a gene: 8. The DNA of the CDR3 is TGTGCCAGCTCTACCCGGGAGGGTTTGAACATTCAGTACTTC. Protein: CASSTREGLNIQYF.

A few counts support this clonotype. The gene calls are TRBV7-9 and TRBJ2-7; 7 bases fit TRBD1. Germline CDR1 SEHNR, CDR2 FQNEAQ (reference sequence). This CDR3 is built from 14 residues. Trimming took 8 bases from V and 1 from J; bases not matched to a gene: 8. The CDR3 here is CASRLTGMSYEQYF. CDR3 nucleotides: TGTGCCAGCCGTCTGACAGGGATGTCCTACGAGCAGTACTTC.

This clonotype came up a few times. The chain carries TRBV29-1 and TRBJ1-1, with D hard to call. V was trimmed by 4 bases and J by 4 bases, leaving 13 bases between them. This CDR3 region has 13 residues. Germline CDR1 and CDR2: SQVTM and ANQGSEA. In DNA form, the CDR3 reads TGCAGCGTTGGCGAGGGATGGGGCACTGAAGCTTTCTTT. Translation gives CSVGEGWGTEAFF.

This clonotype has more than one count but fewer than ten. The rearrangement uses TRBV13 and TRBJ2-6, with 8 bases lining up with TRBD1. Germline V gene sequence: CDR1 PRHDT, CDR2 FYEKMQ (reference sequence). The V and J ends lost 7 bases and 0 bases, in that order; junction bases with no gene match: 11. The CDR3 covers 18 residues. The DNA for the CDR3 is TGTGCCAGCACCCCAGACAGGGGACCTATCTCTGGGGCCAACGTCCTGACTTTC. Amino acids: CASTPDRGPISGANVLTF.

This clonotype was detected only a few times. This rearrangement joins TRBV3-1 to TRBJ1-1; D unresolved. The germline V and J ends were trimmed by 7 bases and 8 bases, with 11 bases remaining between them. The CDR3 has 11 residues. In germline, CDR1 is LGHDT, CDR2 YNNKEL (reference sequence). CDR3 protein: CASTSHEEAFF. In DNA, the CDR3 is TGTGCCAGCACCTCGCACGAAGAAGCTTTCTTT.

This clonotype occurred many times. The V and J genes are TRBV10-3 and TRBJ2-5; D unresolved. CDR1 is ENHRY and CDR2 is SYGVKD in the germline V gene. The CDR3 has 15 residues. V gave up 6 bases and J gave up 2 bases, with 16 bases separating them. The CDR3 DNA follows: TGTGCCATCAGCCAAATTGAGACCAAGCAAGAGACCCAGTACTTC. This sequence encodes CAISQIETKQETQYF.

This chain links TRBV19 with TRBJ2-2; no clear D. The CDR3 extends over 13 amino acids. Germline CDR1 and CDR2: LNHDA and SQIVND (reference sequence). The V and J ends lost 5 bases and 8 bases respectively, with 12 bases between them. The CDR3 region has the DNA TGTGCCAGTAGTGGGCCCGCCTTTGGGGAGCTGTTTTTT. Its translation: CASSGPAFGELFF. Filled out from reference TRBV19 and TRBJ2-2, the complete variable domain reads DGGITQSPKYLFRKEGQNVTLSCEQNLNHDAMYWYRQDPGQGLRLIYYSQIVNDFQKGDIAEGYSVSREKKESFPLTVTSAQKNPTAFYLCASSGPAFGELFFGEGSRLTVL.

The genes are TRBV21-1 and TRBJ2-3; TRBD1, as called in the table, went unchecked against the DNA. TRBV21-1 is recorded as a pseudogene. This CDR3 contains 15 residues. The CDR3 sequence: CASSKRGPSTDTQYF. The CDR3 DNA reads TGTGCCAGCAGCAAAAGGGGGCCAAGCACAGATACGCAGTATTTT.

This clonotype was seen a few times. The CDR3 protein is CASSLRTYEQYF. The DNA for the CDR3 is TGTGCCAGCAGTTTACGAACCTACGAGCAGTACTTC. The chain is built from TRBV12-3 or TRBV12-4 and TRBJ2-7; D not resolved. V was cut by 2 bases and J by 2 bases, with 4 bases left in between. This CDR3 is built from 12 residues.

The V and J genes are TRBV2 and TRBJ2-7, with 9 bases identical to TRBD2. The CDR3 covers 14 residues. Per germline, CDR1 SNHLY and CDR2 FYNNEI. The trim removed 6 bases at V and 5 bases at J, leaving 8 bases unmatched. This CDR3 reads CASRRSGGRNEQYF. The DNA of the CDR3 is TGTGCCAGCAGAAGAAGCGGGGGGAGAAACGAGCAGTACTTC.

V usage is TRBV19 and J usage is TRBJ2-7; 11 positions match TRBD2. This CDR3 has 15 residues. In germline, CDR1 is LNHDA, CDR2 SQIVND (reference sequence). V lost 7 bases to trimming and J lost 3 bases; unmatched junction nucleotides: 8. The CDR3 bases are TGTGCCAGTACCGTCGCACTAGCGGGAGACTACGAGCAGTACTTC. Translation: CASTVALAGDYEQYF.

This clonotype was found many times. The germline gene is not matched at one end of the junction; a read error may be the cause. The chain uses TRBV12-3 or TRBV12-4 and TRBJ2-2; D is unclear. CDR3 length: 12 amino acids. CDR3 region: CASSLGTGELFF. CDR3 coding DNA: TGTGCCAGCAGCTTAGGCACCGGGGAGCTGTTTTTT.

J is TRBJ2-1 and V is TRBV4-2; D remains unclear. Trimming took 1 base from V and 8 from J, leaving 9 bases between them. Germline lookup yields CDR1 LGHNA and CDR2 YNFKEQ. CDR3 length: 13 amino acids. CDR3 sequence (DNA): TGTGCCAGCAGCCAAGTTTCGTACGATGAGCAGTTCTTC. It is translated as CASSQVSYDEQFF.

This clonotype showed up just a few times. The rearrangement links TRBV15 to TRBJ2-5; TRBD1 aligns across 11 bases. The CDR3 has 16 residues. The germline CDR1 and CDR2 sequences are LNHNV and YYDKDF (reference sequence). V was clipped by 1 base and J by 9 bases; unmatched bases: 10. This CDR3 is CATSRGNGQGASAQYF. DNA of the CDR3: TGTGCCACCAGCAGAGGAAACGGACAGGGGGCTTCGGCCCAGTACTTC.

The rearrangement links TRBV15 to TRBJ1-2; tentative D call: TRBD1 (5 bases). The CDR3 covers 13 residues. From germline, CDR1 is LNHNV and CDR2 YYDKDF (reference sequence). V lost 3 bases and J lost 8, with 13 bases in between. CDR3 DNA sequence: TGTGCCACCAGCAGGCAGGGTGGAGGGGGCTACACCTTC. It encodes CATSRQGGGGYTF. Filled out from reference TRBV15 and TRBJ1-2, the complete variable domain reads DAMVIQNPRYQVTQFGKPVTLSCSQTLNHNVMYWYQQKSSQAPKLLFHYYDKDFNNEADTPDNFQSRRPNTSFCFLDIRSPGLGDTAMYLCATSRQGGGGYTFGSGTRLTVV.

The chain links TRBV15 to TRBJ1-3; D uncertain. Germline CDR1 is LNHNV and CDR2 is YYDKDF (reference sequence). The CDR3 sequence is 13 residues long. The V end was cut by 5 bases, the J end by 8 bases, with 13 bases between. CDR3 DNA sequence: TGTGCCACCAGCGCCGCCACTTTGGACACCATATATTTT. Translation gives CATSAATLDTIYF. Drawing the rest from reference TRBV15 and TRBJ1-3, the complete variable domain is DAMVIQNPRYQVTQFGKPVTLSCSQTLNHNVMYWYQQKSSQAPKLLFHYYDKDFNNEADTPDNFQSRRPNTSFCFLDIRSPGLGDTAMYLCATSAATLDTIYFGEGSWLTVV.